Below, 32 T cell receptor beta chains from the same sample are listed, as sequenced in a study of naive and memory T cell subsets. Study-wide results and limits: Especially in CD8 cells, naive repertoires contained a few larger clonotypes, possibly CD45RA-re-expressing memory cells.

For these receptors, no antigen is known. Both TRBC1 and TRBC2 were covered by a beta constant-region primer of two equimolar oligonucleotides. Ligated cDNA was amplified by four rounds of PCR with nested alpha and beta constant-region primers and SP2. TCRdb reprocessed the UMI-ligation and nested PCR reads with MiXCR, giving one entry per CDR3 protein. The table has around 100,000 distinct CDR3 sequences, about 14% seen once. Source material: naive CD8+ T cells from blood. These receptors came from a human donor in good health.

The gene calls are TRBV7-9 and TRBJ2-3; the D gene could be TRBD1 or TRBD2 (5 bases each). CDR1 and CDR2 from the germline V gene are SEHNR and FQNEAQ (reference sequence). The CDR3 has 15 residues. The ends were cut back, 0 bases at V and 2 bases at J, with 9 bases in the middle. This CDR3 is CASSLAGDDTDTQYF. CDR3 DNA: TGTGCCAGCAGCTTAGCTGGGGACGACACAGATACGCAGTATTTT.

The chain carries TRBV7-9 and TRBJ1-1, with D perhaps TRBD1 (5 bases). Germline CDR1 and CDR2: SEHNR and FQNEAQ (reference sequence). The CDR3 covers 14 residues. V dropped 5 bases and J dropped 1 base, with 11 bases sitting between them. This chain's CDR3 is CASSQGVRNTEAFF. Here the CDR3 DNA reads TGTGCCAGCAGCCAAGGGGTAAGGAACACTGAAGCTTTCTTT.

Comment on this clonotype: The junction does not match germline at one end; this may be a read error. The rearrangement uses TRBV12-3 or TRBV12-4 and TRBJ2-2; D unclear. The CDR3 contains 14 residues. This CDR3 is CASSVAPDTGELFF. As DNA, the CDR3 is TGTGCCAGCAGTGTAGCCCCCGACACCGGGGAGCTGTTTTTT.

This chain joins TRBV3-1 and TRBJ2-2; tentatively, D is TRBD2 (5 bases). Germline V CDR1 and CDR2: LGHDT, YNNKEL (reference sequence). CDR3 length: 16 residues. With 3 bases removed from V and 5 bases from J, the gap between germline ends came to 16 bases. As DNA, the CDR3 is TGTGCCAGCAGCCATAGTCGAGGGTTGAGGACCGGGGAGCTGTTTTTT. It yields the protein CASSHSRGLRTGELFF.

The gene calls are TRBV13 and TRBJ2-6, with 7 bases that match TRBD1. The CDR3 has 19 residues. With V trimmed by 5 bases and J by 1 base, 14 bases remained unmatched. CDR1 PRHDT and CDR2 FYEKMQ come from the germline V gene (reference sequence). Here the CDR3 reads CASSLLQGTAASGANVLTF. The CDR3 DNA follows: TGTGCCAGCAGCCTCCTCCAAGGGACAGCAGCATCTGGGGCCAACGTCCTGACTTTC.

The V call is TRBV25-1, the J call TRBJ2-3; D may be TRBD1 or TRBD2 (6 bases each). Deletions cut 0 bases from V and 1 base from J, with 11 bases between. CDR1 and CDR2 (germline): MGHDK, SYGVNS. CDR3 length: 16 amino acids. The CDR3 region is CASSEYRGAGTDTQYF. The CDR3 nucleotides read TGTGCCAGCAGTGAATATAGGGGGGCTGGCACAGATACGCAGTATTTT.

This clonotype was seen at least ten times. This rearrangement joins TRBV29-1 to TRBJ1-1; no firm D call. CDR1 is SQVTM, CDR2 ANQGSEA, per germline. The CDR3 spans 12 residues. Trimming removed 5 bases at V and 7 bases at J, with 14 bases between. Here the CDR3 reads CSVIGGPNEAFF. The CDR3 DNA is TGCAGCGTTATTGGAGGACCCAATGAAGCTTTCTTT.

The chain combines TRBV12-3 or TRBV12-4 with TRBJ2-1, with D maybe TRBD2 (5 bases). V was cut by 3 bases and J by 4 bases, with 10 bases left in between. The CDR3 extends over 14 amino acids. CDR3 protein: CASSFAGKYNEQFF. CDR3 bases: TGTGCCAGCAGTTTTGCCGGGAAGTACAATGAGCAGTTCTTC.

J is TRBJ1-4 and V is TRBV13; D uncertain. CDR3 size: 13 residues. Germline V gives CDR1 PRHDT, CDR2 FYEKMQ (reference sequence). V lost 1 base and J lost 6, with 6 bases in between. Here the CDR3 reads CASSLAGDEKLFF. The CDR3 DNA reads TGTGCCAGCAGCTTAGCGGGAGATGAAAAACTGTTTTTT.

Written as DNA, the CDR3 is TGTGCCAGCAGCTACAGGTCACGGGACACTGAAGCTTTCTTT. Its protein is CASSYRSRDTEAFF. This rearrangement joins TRBV6-2 or TRBV6-3 to TRBJ1-1, with D possibly matching TRBD1 (5 bases). This CDR3 is built from 14 residues. The V gene's germline CDR1 is MNHEY and CDR2 SVGEGT. The ends were cut back, 6 bases at V and 3 bases at J, with 14 bases in the middle.

V usage is TRBV12-3 or TRBV12-4 and J usage is TRBJ2-7; 12 bases line up with TRBD1. The CDR3 extends over 14 amino acids. After removal of 7 bases from V and 7 bases from J, the junction contained 8 bases not matched to a gene. In nucleotides, the CDR3 is TGTGCCAGCACCTGGGGACAGGGGGCGGGAGAGCAGTACTTC. The encoded protein is CASTWGQGAGEQYF.

The genes are TRBV2 and TRBJ1-1; 7 bases map to TRBD1. J was trimmed by 0 bases and V by 5 bases; bases with no gene match: 3. Per the germline V gene, CDR1 is SNHLY and CDR2 is FYNNEI. CDR3 size: 14 residues. CDR3 sequence: CASSLRGMNTEAFF. The CDR3 nucleotides read TGTGCCAGCAGTCTCAGGGGGATGAACACTGAAGCTTTCTTT.

This clonotype was detected only a few times. The V gene is TRBV12-3 or TRBV12-4, the J gene TRBJ2-7; D is uncertain. Between the trimmed V and J ends, which lost 5 bases and 1 base, there was a span of 12 bases. This CDR3 is 14 amino acids long. This chain's CDR3 is CASSPIGPSYEQYF. CDR3 nucleotide sequence: TGTGCCAGCAGTCCTATCGGGCCTTCCTACGAGCAGTACTTC.

Only a few counts were recorded for this clonotype. The gene calls are TRBV29-1 and TRBJ2-7, with TRBD1 identical over 10 bases. Germline V gives CDR1 SQVTM, CDR2 ANQGSEA. The CDR3 is 15 residues long. Trimming took 5 bases from V and 3 from J; bases not matched to a gene: 10. CDR3 in amino acids: CSVRQGTGAFYEQYF. CDR3 nucleotides: TGCAGCGTTAGGCAAGGGACAGGGGCTTTCTACGAGCAGTACTTC.

A few counts support this clonotype. The chain links TRBV7-2 to TRBJ1-4, with D perhaps matching TRBD1 (5 bases). Per germline, CDR1 SGHTA and CDR2 FQGNSA. V lost 4 bases to trimming and J lost 4 bases, with 16 bases between them. This CDR3 contains 16 residues. As DNA, the CDR3 is TGTGCCAGCAGCTACCCGATCGGGACCTATAATGAAAAACTGTTTTTT. Translation: CASSYPIGTYNEKLFF.

This chain joins TRBV12-5 and TRBJ2-2, with D unclear. CDR1 and CDR2 from the germline V gene are LGHNT and FRNRAP. The V end lost 0 bases, the J end lost 0 bases, and 5 bases lay between the germline ends. This CDR3 is built from 15 residues. CDR3 in DNA: TGTGCTAGTGGTTTGGTGGATCCGAACACCGGGGAGCTGTTTTTT. Amino acids: CASGLVDPNTGELFF. Looking up the rest from reference TRBV12-5 and TRBJ2-2 gives the full variable domain: DARVTQTPRHKVTEMGQEVTMRCQPILGHNTVFWYRQTMMQGLELLAYFRNRAPLDDSGMPKDRFSAEMPDATLATLKIQPSEPRDSAVYFCASGLVDPNTGELFFGEGSRLTVL.

This clonotype showed up just a few times. The chain uses TRBV5-6 and TRBJ2-7; unclear D gene. Trimming shortened V by 2 bases and J by 1 base, and 7 bases separated the two germline ends. This CDR3 is built from 13 residues. Looked up from germline, CDR1 is SGHDT and CDR2 is YYEEEE. CDR3 nucleotides: TGTGCCAGCAGCTTAAAAGCTTCCTACGAGCAGTACTTC. The encoded protein is CASSLKASYEQYF.

The chain joins TRBV14 to TRBJ1-1; tentatively, D is TRBD1 (6 bases). CDR1 SGHDN and CDR2 FVKESK come from the germline V gene. Deletions cut 6 bases from V and 10 bases from J, with 12 bases between. CDR3 length equals 11 residues. CDR3 DNA sequence: TGTGCCAGCAGTCGGGGGGCATCAGCTTTCTTT. This translates into CASSRGASAFF.

This clonotype has just a few counts. The chain links TRBV4-2 to TRBJ1-6, with D possibly matching TRBD1 (6 bases). The CDR3 runs 18 residues. The germline V gene encodes CDR1 LGHNA and CDR2 YNFKEQ. V was shortened by 1 base and J by 0 bases, with 13 bases between the two germline ends. The CDR3 DNA reads as TGTGCCAGCAGCCAAGTAGTGCAGGGGAGCTCCTATAATTCACCCCTCCACTTT. This gives the protein CASSQVVQGSSYNSPLHF.

Only a few counts were recorded for this clonotype. The chain joins TRBV12-3 or TRBV12-4 to TRBJ2-4, with D possibly TRBD1 on 6 matching bases. CDR3 length: 17 amino acids. V lost 5 bases and J lost 1, with 18 bases in between. In DNA form, the CDR3 reads TGTGCCAGCAGTCCCCGGCTAACTACAGGGGCCAAAAACATTCAGTACTTC. This codes for CASSPRLTTGAKNIQYF.

This clonotype was seen repeatedly, ten times or more. This chain links TRBV9 with TRBJ2-1; 7 bases align to TRBD2. Germline V gene sequence: CDR1 SGDLS, CDR2 YYNGEE. After removal of 6 bases from V and 10 bases from J, the junction contained 7 bases not matched to a gene. The CDR3 has 12 residues. The CDR3 DNA is TGTGCCAGCACGGCGACTAGCAGCGAGCAGTTCTTC. Its translation: CASTATSSEQFF.

The table lists this clonotype with a few counts. This sequence joins TRBV5-4 and TRBJ2-2; D may be TRBD1 (5 bases). V gave up 0 bases and J gave up 8 bases, with 11 bases separating them. CDR3 size: 14 residues. The germline V gene has CDR1 SGHNT and CDR2 YYREEE (reference sequence). CDR3 nucleotide sequence: TGTGCCAGCAGCTTGGGGCTCCCAGGGGGGGAGCTGTTTTTT. Translated: CASSLGLPGGELFF.

This clonotype was found a few times. The chain recombines TRBV12-3 or TRBV12-4 with TRBJ2-7, with 12 nucleotides matching TRBD2. V shed 3 bases, J shed 5 bases, and the junction held 17 bases outside the gene matches. This CDR3 comprises 19 residues. CDR3 loop: CASSFLGPTSGSDPNEQYF. CDR3 nucleotide sequence: TGTGCCAGCAGTTTCCTGGGACCGACTAGCGGGAGTGATCCCAACGAGCAGTACTTC.

This clonotype was observed at least ten times. The rearrangement joins TRBV20-1 to TRBJ1-1; D is perhaps TRBD1 (6 bases). CDR1 is DFQATT, CDR2 SNEGSKA, per germline (reference sequence). Deletions cut 3 bases from V and 2 bases from J, with 10 bases between. CDR3 length equals 13 residues. The CDR3 coding sequence is TGCAGTGCTAGCTCACAGGGCAACACTGAAGCTTTCTTT. This encodes CSASSQGNTEAFF.

Ten or more counts support this clonotype. The chain has TRBV6-2 or TRBV6-3 and TRBJ2-7; tentatively, D is TRBD2 (5 bases). CDR1 is MNHEY and CDR2 is SVGEGT in the germline V gene. Deletions cut 2 bases from V and 0 bases from J, with 11 bases between. The CDR3 runs to 15 residues. The CDR3 region has the DNA TGTGCCAGCAGTTACCTAGCCGCTAGCTCCTACGAGCAGTACTTC. Its translation is CASSYLAASSYEQYF.

This clonotype appeared a few times. The rearrangement uses TRBV30 and TRBJ2-5; D not certain. Per germline, CDR1 GTSNPN and CDR2 SVGIG (reference sequence). Trimming pared 4 bases from V and 4 bases from J, leaving 4 bases between. The CDR3 has 10 amino acids. The CDR3 here is CAWKGETQYF. CDR3 DNA sequence: TGTGCCTGGAAGGGAGAGACCCAGTACTTC.

This clonotype was detected many times. The chain has TRBV12-3 or TRBV12-4 and TRBJ2-1; D not resolved. Trimming pared 5 bases from V and 4 bases from J, leaving 15 bases between. The CDR3 covers 15 residues. The CDR3 bases are TGTGCCAGCAGTCCGGAGCCGGCGATATACAATGAGCAGTTCTTC. Its translation: CASSPEPAIYNEQFF.

This clonotype showed up many times. V gene TRBV20-1 combines with J gene TRBJ2-3, with D perhaps TRBD2 (5 bases). CDR3 size: 14 residues. V gave up 6 bases and J gave up 1 base, with 14 bases separating them. Germline CDR1 reads DFQATT; CDR2 reads SNEGSKA (reference sequence). The CDR3 nucleotides are TGCAGTGCCCACAACCAACTAGGCACAGATACGCAGTATTTT. It is translated as CSAHNQLGTDTQYF.

The chain couples TRBV12-3 or TRBV12-4 to TRBJ1-1, with D perhaps TRBD1 (5 bases). V was cut by 6 bases and J by 0 bases, with 14 bases left in between. This CDR3 has 15 residues. CDR3 in DNA: TGTGCCAGCAGCCCTACACTGGGGGTGAACACTGAAGCTTTCTTT. Translating gives CASSPTLGVNTEAFF.

This clonotype was counted between two and nine times. J is TRBJ2-7 and V is TRBV2, with D unclear. CDR1 SNHLY and CDR2 FYNNEI come from the germline V gene. The CDR3 covers 12 residues. V was shortened by 6 bases and J by 6 bases, with 12 bases between the two germline ends. CDR3 coding DNA: TGTGCCAGCAGCCCCCTGCCGGCCGAGCAGTACTTC. Translating gives CASSPLPAEQYF.

This clonotype has more than one count but fewer than ten. The V call is TRBV28, the J call TRBJ2-4; D call uncertain. V was pared by 4 bases and J by 2 bases, with 12 bases between. The CDR3 has 15 amino acids. Per germline, CDR1 MDHEN and CDR2 SYDVKM. The CDR3 DNA reads TGTGCCAGCAGTTCCGCCCCTAGGTCCAAAAACATTCAGTACTTC. Its translation is CASSSAPRSKNIQYF.

This clonotype showed up just a few times. This rearrangement joins TRBV28 to TRBJ2-3, with D perhaps assigned TRBD1 or TRBD2 (5 bases each). The CDR3 is 14 amino acids. Trimming left V 8 bases short and J 4 bases short, with 16 bases between. Germline V gives CDR1 MDHEN, CDR2 SYDVKM. CDR3 loop: CASFNGAPPDTQYF. CDR3 coding DNA: TGTGCCAGCTTCAACGGGGCTCCTCCAGATACGCAGTATTTT.